This TCR beta chain was sequenced for a study of blood T cell repertoires in COVID-19. Study at large: Collection of acute and convalescent COVID-19 samples took place in the United States, Italy and Spain. T cells, B-cell-depleted T cells, or PBMCs supplied cDNA or gDNA.

The germline V gene encodes CDR1 MDHEN and CDR2 SYDVKM. V lost 4 bases and J lost 1, with 13 bases in between. CDR3 length: 16 residues. Recruitment covered 25 or so US areas and drew participants whose ages spanned roughly 18 to 100 years. Libraries were prepared by immunoSEQ multiplex PCR; TCRdb keeps only in-frame clonotypes and omits some of them. The table shows more than 110,000 clones, with around 80% occurring only once. The TCR sequence derives from a woman aged 45-65 years who had recovered from COVID-19. The chain joins TRBV28 to TRBJ2-2, with D maybe TRBD1 (6 bases). Material: PBMCs or T cells enriched from blood (not recorded which). CDR3 sequence reads: CASSYAGQRNTGELFF. Here the CDR3 DNA reads TGTGCCAGCAGTTACGCCGGACAGCGGAACACCGGGGAGCTGTTTTTT.